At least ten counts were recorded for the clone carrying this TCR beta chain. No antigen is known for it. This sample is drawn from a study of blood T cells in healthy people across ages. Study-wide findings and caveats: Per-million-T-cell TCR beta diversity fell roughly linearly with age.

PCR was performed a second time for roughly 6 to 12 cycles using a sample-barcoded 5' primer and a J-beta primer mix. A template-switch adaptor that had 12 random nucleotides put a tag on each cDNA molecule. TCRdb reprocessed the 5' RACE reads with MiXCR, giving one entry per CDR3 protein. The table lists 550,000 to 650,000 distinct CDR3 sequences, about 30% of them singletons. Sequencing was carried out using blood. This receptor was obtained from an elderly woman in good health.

The CDR3 reads CASSPLASGGISYNEQFF. The CDR3, as DNA: TGTGCCAGCAGCCCATTAGCTAGCGGGGGTATCTCCTACAATGAGCAGTTCTTC. The rearrangement joins TRBV5-5 to TRBJ2-1, with 10 bases lining up with TRBD2. CDR3 length: 18 amino acids. Germline V gene sequence: CDR1 SGHKS, CDR2 YYEKEE (reference sequence). Losses at the gene ends were 4 bases for V and 0 bases for J; bases not matched to a gene: 10.